This T cell receptor (beta chain) was captured by sequencing in a study of shared clonotypes between healthy human individuals. Whole-study context: The cohort had a couple of women and a few men, ages 18 to 49. Study results and limitations: Tissues were not sampled, only blood, and their repertoires likely differ. Between four donors, naive CD4 clonotypes were shared at a level of about 5%.

The CDR3 is 15 amino acids. Trimming pared 5 bases from V and 1 base from J, leaving 12 bases between. Per the germline V gene, CDR1 is MDHEN and CDR2 is SYDVKM. Measured with immunoSEQ multiplex PCR; TCRdb has only the in-frame clones, and not every one. Here the sample spans some 630,000 clones, roughly 96% being singletons. Points on this clone: Its target is unknown.

It was CD45RO-negative cells, positively selected for CCR7, that made up naive CD8 cells, with terminally differentiated effector memory CD45RA+ cells excluded. The receptor was isolated from a woman in her twenties or thirties in good health. Material: naive CD8+ T cells sorted from blood. The chain couples TRBV28 to TRBJ2-1; D ambiguous. The CDR3 nucleotides read TGTGCCAGCAGTCTCCGTGGACCGTCCTACAATGAGCAGTTCTTC. Protein product: CASSLRGPSYNEQFF.